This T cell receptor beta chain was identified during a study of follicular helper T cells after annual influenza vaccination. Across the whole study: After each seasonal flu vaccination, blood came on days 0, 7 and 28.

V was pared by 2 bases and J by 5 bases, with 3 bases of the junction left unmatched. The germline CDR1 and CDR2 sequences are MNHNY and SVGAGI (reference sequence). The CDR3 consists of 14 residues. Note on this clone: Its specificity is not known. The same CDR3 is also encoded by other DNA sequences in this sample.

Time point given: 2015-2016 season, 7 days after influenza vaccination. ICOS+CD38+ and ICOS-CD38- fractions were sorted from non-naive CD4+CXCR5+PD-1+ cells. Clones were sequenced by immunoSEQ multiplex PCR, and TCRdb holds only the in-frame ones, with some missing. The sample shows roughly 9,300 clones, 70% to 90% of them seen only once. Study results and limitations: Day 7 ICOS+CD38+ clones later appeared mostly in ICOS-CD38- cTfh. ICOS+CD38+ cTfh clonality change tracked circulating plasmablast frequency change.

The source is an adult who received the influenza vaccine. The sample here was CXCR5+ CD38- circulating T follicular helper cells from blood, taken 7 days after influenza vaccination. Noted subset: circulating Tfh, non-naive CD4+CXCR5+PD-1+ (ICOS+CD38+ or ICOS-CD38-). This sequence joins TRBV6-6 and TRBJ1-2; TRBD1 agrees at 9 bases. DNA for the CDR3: TGTGCCAGCAGTTACGAGGGACAGGGATATGGCTACACCTTC. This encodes CASSYEGQGYGYTF.